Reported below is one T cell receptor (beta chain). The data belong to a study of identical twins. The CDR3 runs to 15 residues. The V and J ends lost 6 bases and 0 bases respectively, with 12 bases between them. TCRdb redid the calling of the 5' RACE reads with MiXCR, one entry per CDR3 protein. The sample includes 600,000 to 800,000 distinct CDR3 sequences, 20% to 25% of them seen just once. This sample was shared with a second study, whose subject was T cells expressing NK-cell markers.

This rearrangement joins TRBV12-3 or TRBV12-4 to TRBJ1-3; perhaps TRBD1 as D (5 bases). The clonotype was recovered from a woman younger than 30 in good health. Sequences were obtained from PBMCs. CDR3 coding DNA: TGTGCCAGCAGGTTCACAGGAGGCTCTGGAAACACCATATATTTT. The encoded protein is CASRFTGGSGNTIYF.